The following is a TCR beta chain sequence with its context. Its antigen has not been determined. Base quality data are lacking; no much larger clone is found one base away. Library preparation used the immunoSEQ multiplex PCR assay. TCRdb stores this immuneACCESS table with in-frame sequences only. Part of the clones is absent; in the studies checked, under half of the shortfall reflects unresolved V genes, and no reason is known for the rest. This sample has approximately 100,000 clones in its table, and under 96% of those were observed once. The top ten constitute approximately 0.2% of the sample. There are 13 amino acids in the CDR3, from cysteine to phenylalanine inclusive. Only the CDR3 DNA stays, 39 bases, in frame from base 1. From a lookup of the germline V gene, CDR1 and CDR2 are SGDLS and YYNGEE. The germline ends are 10 bases apart after V is trimmed by 0 bases and J by 7 bases. This specimen belongs to a study of technical replicates of blood from a handful of donors (dated by TCRdb to the late 2010s).

The sequencing sample was made of T cells isolated from PBMCs. This TCR was recovered from a human donor in good health. This chain joins TRBV9 to TRBJ1-2, with no confident D gene call. The nucleotide sequence is given as TGTGCCAGCAGCGTAGTGGCAGGTGGTGGCTACACCTTC. It encodes CASSVVAGGGYTF.